The following is a T cell receptor beta chain sequence with its context. Libraries were prepared by immunoSEQ multiplex PCR; TCRdb keeps only in-frame clonotypes and omits some of them. The sample contains 60,000 to 70,000 clones, approximately 90% of which appear only once. V dropped 2 bases and J dropped 4 bases, with 8 bases sitting between them. This CDR3 is built from 13 residues. Per germline, CDR1 WSHSY and CDR2 SAAADI. These data come from a study of T cell changes during pregnancy in multiple sclerosis. The genes are TRBV10-2 and TRBJ1-2; D is unresolved. The sample in question was peripheral blood, obtained in the second trimester of pregnancy. This receptor was identified in a female donor with multiple sclerosis, enrolled in a pregnancy study. The CDR3 spells CASSEVPSYGYTF. The CDR3 nucleotides are TGCGCCAGCAGTGAGGTCCCGAGCTATGGCTACACCTTC.